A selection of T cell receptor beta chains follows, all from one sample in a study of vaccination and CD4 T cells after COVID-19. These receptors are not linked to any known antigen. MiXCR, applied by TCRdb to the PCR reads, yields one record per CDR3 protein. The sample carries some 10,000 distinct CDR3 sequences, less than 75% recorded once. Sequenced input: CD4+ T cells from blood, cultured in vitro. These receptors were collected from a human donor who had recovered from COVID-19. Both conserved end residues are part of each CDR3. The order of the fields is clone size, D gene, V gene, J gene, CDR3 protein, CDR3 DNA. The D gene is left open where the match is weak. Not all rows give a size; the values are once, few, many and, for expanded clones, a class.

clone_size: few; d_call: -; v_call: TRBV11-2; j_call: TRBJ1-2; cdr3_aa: CASRDFTGQDYYGYTF; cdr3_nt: TGTGCCAGCAGGGACTTCACAGGGCAAGACTACTATGGCTACACCTTC
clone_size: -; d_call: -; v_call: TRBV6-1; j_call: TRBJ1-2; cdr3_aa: CASSLTLGGAYGYTF; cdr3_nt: TGTGCCAGCAGTCTTACCCTAGGGGGGGCTTATGGCTACACCTTC
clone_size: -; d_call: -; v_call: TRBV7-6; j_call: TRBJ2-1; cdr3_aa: CASSSPRALNEQFF; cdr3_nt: TGTGCCAGCAGCTCCCCTAGGGCCCTCAATGAGCAGTTCTTC
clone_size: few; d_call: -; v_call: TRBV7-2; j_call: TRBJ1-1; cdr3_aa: CASSTSPGTEAFF; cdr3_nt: TGTGCCAGCAGCACTAGTCCGGGCACTGAAGCTTTCTTT
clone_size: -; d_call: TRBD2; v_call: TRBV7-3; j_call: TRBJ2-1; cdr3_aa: CASSFSGTSDYNEQFF; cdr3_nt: TGTGCCAGCAGCTTTTCAGGGACTAGCGATTACAATGAGCAGTTCTTC
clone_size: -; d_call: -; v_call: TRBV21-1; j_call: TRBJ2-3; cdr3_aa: CASSKGEIATDTQYF; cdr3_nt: TGTGCCAGCAGCAAAGGGGAGATCGCCACAGATACGCAGTATTTT
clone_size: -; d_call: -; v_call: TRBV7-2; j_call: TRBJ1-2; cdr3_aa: CASSLEQNYGYTF; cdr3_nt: TGTGCCAGCAGCTTAGAGCAGAACTATGGCTACACCTTC
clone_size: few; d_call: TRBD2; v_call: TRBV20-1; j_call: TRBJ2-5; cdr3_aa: CSARVPSGVRQETQYF; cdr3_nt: TGCAGTGCTAGAGTGCCTAGCGGGGTACGACAAGAGACCCAGTACTTC
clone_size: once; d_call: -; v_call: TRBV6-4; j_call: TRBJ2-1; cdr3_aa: CASSEDPGHNEQFF; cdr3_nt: TGTGCCAGCAGTGAAGACCCCGGTCACAATGAGCAGTTCTTC
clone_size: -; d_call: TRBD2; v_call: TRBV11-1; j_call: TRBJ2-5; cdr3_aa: CASSDKREMKETQYF; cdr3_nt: TGTGCCAGCAGCGACAAGCGGGAGATGAAGGAGACCCAGTACTTC
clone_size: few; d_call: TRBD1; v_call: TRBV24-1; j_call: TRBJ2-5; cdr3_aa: CATSRDRGTHEETQYF; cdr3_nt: TGTGCCACCAGTCGGGACAGGGGGACGCACGAAGAGACCCAGTACTTC
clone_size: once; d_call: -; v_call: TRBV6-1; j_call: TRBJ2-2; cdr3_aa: CASRGLPSAGELFF; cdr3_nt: TGTGCCAGCAGAGGACTCCCGTCCGCCGGGGAGCTGTTTTTT
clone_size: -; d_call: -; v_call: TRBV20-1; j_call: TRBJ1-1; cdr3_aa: CSASPVRGPYTEAFF; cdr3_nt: TGCAGTGCTAGCCCAGTCAGGGGTCCATACACTGAAGCTTTCTTT
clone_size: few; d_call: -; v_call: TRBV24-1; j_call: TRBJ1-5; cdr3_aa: CATGYRNNQPQHF; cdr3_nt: TGTGCCACCGGGTACAGGAACAATCAGCCCCAGCATTTT
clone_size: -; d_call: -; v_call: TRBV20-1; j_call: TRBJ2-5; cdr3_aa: CSADRETQYF; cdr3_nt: TGCAGTGCTGACCGAGAGACCCAGTACTTC
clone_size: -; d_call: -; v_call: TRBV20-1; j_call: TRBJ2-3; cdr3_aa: CSARDLGRGADTQYF; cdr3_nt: TGCAGTGCTAGAGATCTGGGGAGGGGGGCAGATACGCAGTATTTT
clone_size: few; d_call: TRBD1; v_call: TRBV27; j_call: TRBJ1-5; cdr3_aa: CASSHRGNQPQHF; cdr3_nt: TGTGCCAGCAGTCACAGGGGAAATCAGCCCCAGCATTTT
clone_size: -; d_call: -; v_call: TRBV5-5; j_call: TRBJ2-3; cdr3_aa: CASSLGQEETDTQYF; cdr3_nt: TGTGCCAGCAGCTTGGGGCAGGAAGAGACAGATACGCAGTATTTT
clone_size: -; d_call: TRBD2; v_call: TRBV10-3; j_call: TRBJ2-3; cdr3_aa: CAISSSGYTDTQYF; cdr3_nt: TGTGCCATCAGTAGTAGCGGGTACACAGATACGCAGTATTTT
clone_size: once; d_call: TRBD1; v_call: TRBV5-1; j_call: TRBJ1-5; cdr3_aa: CASSLTGGLDQPQHF; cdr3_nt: TGCGCCAGCAGCTTAACAGGGGGCCTGGATCAGCCCCAGCATTTT
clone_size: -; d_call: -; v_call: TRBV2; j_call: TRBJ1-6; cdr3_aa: CASRDTGGLQPLHF; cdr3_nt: TGTGCCAGCAGAGATACAGGAGGACTGCAACCCCTCCACTTT
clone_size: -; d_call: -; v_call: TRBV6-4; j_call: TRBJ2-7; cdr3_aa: CASSDPRDNTPREQYF; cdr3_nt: TGTGCCAGCAGTGATCCCAGGGACAACACACCTAGGGAGCAGTACTTC
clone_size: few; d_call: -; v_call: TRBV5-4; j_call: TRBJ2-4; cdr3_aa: CASSLVPSRVDIQYF; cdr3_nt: TGTGCCAGCAGCTTGGTTCCGAGCAGGGTAGACATTCAGTACTTC
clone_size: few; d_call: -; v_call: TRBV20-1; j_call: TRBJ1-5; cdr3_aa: CSASGDHQPQHF; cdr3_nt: TGCAGTGCTAGCGGCGACCACCAGCCCCAGCATTTT
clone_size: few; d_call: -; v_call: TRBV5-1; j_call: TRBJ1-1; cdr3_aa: CASSLGWTQNTEAFF; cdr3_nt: TGCGCCAGCAGCTTGGGTTGGACACAGAACACTGAAGCTTTCTTT
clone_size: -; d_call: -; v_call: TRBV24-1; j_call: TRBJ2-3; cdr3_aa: CATSDPGQYTDTQYF; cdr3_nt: TGTGCCACCAGTGATCCCGGACAGTACACAGATACGCAGTATTTT
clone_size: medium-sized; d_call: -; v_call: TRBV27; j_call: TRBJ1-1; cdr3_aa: CASIGWAGGSGAFF; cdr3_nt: TGTGCCAGCATCGGCTGGGCCGGGGGTTCGGGAGCTTTCTTT
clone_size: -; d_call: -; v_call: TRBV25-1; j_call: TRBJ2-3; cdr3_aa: CASSDDPGYTDTQYF; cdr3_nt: TGTGCCAGCAGTGATGACCCAGGGTACACAGATACGCAGTATTTT
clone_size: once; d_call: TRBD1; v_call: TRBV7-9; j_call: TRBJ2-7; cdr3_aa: CASSPTPDRGLYEQYF; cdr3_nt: TGTGCCAGCAGCCCCACTCCGGACAGGGGGCTGTACGAGCAGTACTTC
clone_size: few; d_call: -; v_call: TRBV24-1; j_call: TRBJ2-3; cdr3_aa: CATSDLPSSGTDTQYF; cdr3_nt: TGTGCCACCAGTGATTTGCCCAGTTCGGGCACAGATACGCAGTATTTT
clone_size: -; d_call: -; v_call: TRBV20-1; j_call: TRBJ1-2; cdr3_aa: CSARPQSGYYGYTF; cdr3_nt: TGCAGTGCTCGCCCACAATCGGGATACTATGGCTACACCTTC
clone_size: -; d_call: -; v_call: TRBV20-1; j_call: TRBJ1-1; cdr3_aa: CSAGWGAFF; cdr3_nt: TGCAGTGCGGGCTGGGGAGCTTTCTTT